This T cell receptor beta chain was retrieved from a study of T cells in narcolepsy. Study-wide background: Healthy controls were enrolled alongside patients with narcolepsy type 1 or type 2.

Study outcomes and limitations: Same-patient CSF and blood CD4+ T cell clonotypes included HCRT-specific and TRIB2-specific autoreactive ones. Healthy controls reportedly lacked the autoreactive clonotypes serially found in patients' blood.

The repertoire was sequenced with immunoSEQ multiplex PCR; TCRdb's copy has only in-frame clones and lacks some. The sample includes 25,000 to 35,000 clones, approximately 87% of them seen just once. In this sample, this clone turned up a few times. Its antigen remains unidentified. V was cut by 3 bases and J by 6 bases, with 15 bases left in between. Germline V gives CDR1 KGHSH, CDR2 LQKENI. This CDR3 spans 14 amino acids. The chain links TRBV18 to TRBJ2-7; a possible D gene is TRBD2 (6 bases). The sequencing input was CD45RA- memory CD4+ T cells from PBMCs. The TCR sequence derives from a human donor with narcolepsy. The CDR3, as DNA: TGTGCCAGCTCACCTACTAGCCTGGAGTCCGAGCAGTACTTC. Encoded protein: CASSPTSLESEQYF. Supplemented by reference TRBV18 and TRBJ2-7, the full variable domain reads NAGVMQNPRHLVRRRGQEARLRCSPMKGHSHVYWYRQLPEEGLKFMVYLQKENIIDESGMPKERFSAEFPKEGPSILRIQQVVRGDSAAYFCASSPTSLESEQYFGPGTRLTVT.